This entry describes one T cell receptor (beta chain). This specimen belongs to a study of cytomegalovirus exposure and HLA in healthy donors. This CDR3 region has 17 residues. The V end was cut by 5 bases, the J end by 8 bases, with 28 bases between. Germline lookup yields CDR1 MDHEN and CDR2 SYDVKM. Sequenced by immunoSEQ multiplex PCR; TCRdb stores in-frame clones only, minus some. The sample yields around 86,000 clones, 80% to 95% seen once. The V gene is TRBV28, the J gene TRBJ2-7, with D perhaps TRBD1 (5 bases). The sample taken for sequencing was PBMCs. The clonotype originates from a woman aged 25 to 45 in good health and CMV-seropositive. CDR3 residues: CASSPYDSWSDKRKQYF. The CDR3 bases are TGTGCCAGCAGTCCGTACGACAGCTGGTCGGACAAAAGGAAGCAGTACTTC.